These 32 T cell receptor beta chains share one sample of origin, sequenced in a study of beta chain features in type 1 diabetes listed by TCRdb under 2018. What the research found in general, with its limitations: A moderate but significant shortening of TCRB CDR3 length was observed in type 1 diabetes patients in all four CD4+ subsets.

Libraries were prepared through the immunoSEQ multiplex PCR assay. The entire isolated RNA was reverse transcribed using the High Capacity cDNA Reverse Transcription Kit, and thus expressed TCRB transcripts were sequenced. TCRdb took over this immuneACCESS table, retaining in-frame rearrangements with V and J assigned. Such tables are incomplete; in checked studies, under half of the missing clones stem from an unresolved V gene, and the remainder is unexplained. Recorded for this sample are around 600,000 clones; 9.5% to 15% of them occurred a single time. Around 0.12% of the sample lies in the top ten. No antigens are known for them. The specimen was naive CD4+ T cells from blood. The sample's cell subset or site, from its label and the paper: true naive CD4+ T cells. Receptors were obtained from a man between 25 and 39 years old with type 1 diabetes.

The gene calls are TRBV9 and TRBJ2-3; D is unresolved. The CDR3 has 14 residues. CDR1 is SGDLS, CDR2 YYNGEE, per germline. V was pared by 3 bases and J by 2 bases, with 10 bases between. In DNA form, the CDR3 reads TGTGCCAGCAGCGGGCCCCCCCTCACAGATACGCAGTATTTT. Its translation: CASSGPPLTDTQYF.

This clone was detected a few times. The chain combines TRBV10-3 with TRBJ2-2; D is unclear. Germline V gene data show CDR1 as ENHRY and CDR2 as SYGVKD. V was pared by 5 bases and J by 5 bases, with 3 bases between. The CDR3 has 11 amino acids. CDR3 in amino acids: CAISWTGELFF. CDR3 nucleotides: TGTGCCATCAGTTGGACCGGGGAGCTGTTTTTT.

This clone was counted a few times. This chain links TRBV6-6 with TRBJ1-6, with TRBD1 identical over 7 bases. Germline V gives CDR1 MNHNY, CDR2 SVGAGI (reference sequence). V shed 7 bases and J 4 bases; nucleotides not matched to a gene: 7. The CDR3 extends over 15 amino acids. Written as DNA, the CDR3 is TGTGCCAGCAAAGGGTGGGACAGTTATAATTCACCCCTCCACTTT. Encoded protein: CASKGWDSYNSPLHF.

Concerning this clone itself: This sample also contains other DNA sequences that code for the same CDR3. V usage is TRBV7-2 and J usage is TRBJ2-5; unclear D gene. The CDR3 extends over 13 amino acids. CDR1 is SGHTA, CDR2 FQGNSA, per germline. V was shortened by 0 bases and J by 5 bases, with 7 bases between the two germline ends. Here the CDR3 DNA reads TGTGCCAGCAGCTTAGCGGGGTGGGAGACCCAGTACTTC. As protein: CASSLAGWETQYF.

The chain recombines TRBV9 with TRBJ2-3, with 12 bases that match TRBD2. The CDR3 is 16 residues long. Per the germline V gene, CDR1 is SGDLS and CDR2 is YYNGEE. V was pared by 4 bases and J by 4 bases, with 7 bases of the junction left unmatched. The CDR3 DNA reads as TGTGCCAGCAGCCAAAGACTAGCGGGGGTTTCAGATACGCAGTATTTT. This gives the protein CASSQRLAGVSDTQYF.

This clone occurred a few times. The chain carries TRBV6-5 and TRBJ2-7; D is perhaps TRBD1 (6 bases). Trimming took 4 bases from V and 2 from J, leaving 12 bases between them. The CDR3 spans 14 residues. CDR1 is MNHEY, CDR2 SVGAGI, per germline. The CDR3 region has the DNA TGTGCCAGCAGTTCCAGGGGAATGGCCTACGAGCAGTACTTC. As protein: CASSSRGMAYEQYF.

The chain combines TRBV10-3 with TRBJ2-5; TRBD1 matches at 10 bases. The CDR3 runs to 15 residues. CDR1 and CDR2 (germline): ENHRY, SYGVKD. Losses at the gene ends were 3 bases for V and 5 bases for J; bases not matched to a gene: 6. The CDR3 is CAISEGDRGLETQYF. Here the CDR3 DNA reads TGTGCCATCAGTGAAGGAGACAGGGGGCTGGAGACCCAGTACTTC.

The chain is built from TRBV25-1 and TRBJ2-1; the D gene is possibly TRBD2 (6 bases). Trimming stripped 3 bases from V and 5 bases from J, with 20 bases between. Germline CDR1 and CDR2: MGHDK and SYGVNS. The CDR3 spans 17 residues. The CDR3 DNA follows: TGTGCCAGCAGTGATCGGGGAGGTGGTCGGGGGAACAATGAGCAGTTCTTC. Its translation is CASSDRGGGRGNNEQFF.

The chain links TRBV2 to TRBJ1-5; a possible D gene is TRBD1 (5 bases). Germline V gene data show CDR1 as SNHLY and CDR2 as FYNNEI. CDR3 size: 15 residues. The V end lost 4 bases, the J end lost 6 bases, and 16 bases lay between the germline ends. DNA for the CDR3: TGTGCCAGCAGTGTTGAGGTTAGGGGAGCTCAGCCCCAGCATTTT. This translates into CASSVEVRGAQPQHF.

This clone turned up a few times. Other DNA sequences within the sample encode an identical CDR3. The chain recombines TRBV29-1 with TRBJ2-7; no firm D call. V dropped 4 bases and J dropped 2 bases, with 6 bases sitting between them. Germline V gives CDR1 SQVTM, CDR2 ANQGSEA. CDR3 length: 11 amino acids. For the CDR3, the DNA is TGCAGCGTTGGAGAACCCTACGAGCAGTACTTC. Residues: CSVGEPYEQYF.

The genes are TRBV27 and TRBJ1-2; no clear D. V was trimmed by 5 bases and J by 0 bases, leaving 13 bases between them. CDR1 MNHEY and CDR2 SMNVEV come from the germline V gene (reference sequence). The CDR3 consists of 15 residues. The CDR3 here is CASSPRVSANYGYTF. Here the CDR3 DNA reads TGTGCCAGCAGTCCGAGGGTATCAGCTAACTATGGCTACACCTTC.

DNA for the CDR3: TGTGCCAGCAGCTTGAGGGAATCGTCTGGAAACACCATATATTTT. Its protein is CASSLRESSGNTIYF. The V gene is TRBV7-9, the J gene TRBJ1-3, with D uncertain. The CDR3 length is 15 residues. V shed 3 bases and J shed 1 base, with 10 bases lying between them. Germline V gene data show CDR1 as SEHNR and CDR2 as FQNEAQ (reference sequence).

The CDR3 here is CASSSSKRRETQYF. The DNA of the CDR3 is TGTGCCAGCAGCTCAAGCAAGCGGCGAGAGACCCAGTACTTC. V gene TRBV5-4 combines with J gene TRBJ2-5, with D possibly being TRBD2 (5 bases). Trimming stripped 3 bases from V and 4 bases from J, with 13 bases between. The V gene's germline CDR1 is SGHNT and CDR2 YYREEE (reference sequence). The CDR3 has 14 residues.

The chain carries TRBV6-5 and TRBJ1-2; TRBD1 might be the D (5 bases). Per germline, CDR1 MNHEY and CDR2 SVGAGI. Trimming stripped 6 bases from V and 2 bases from J, with 10 bases between. This CDR3 has 13 residues. The CDR3, as DNA: TGTGCCAGCAGGACCCGACAGAACTATGGCTACACCTTC. Translated, it gives CASRTRQNYGYTF.

This clone was recorded a few times. The chain carries TRBV25-1 and TRBJ1-1, with D tentatively TRBD1 (5 bases). The CDR3 contains 15 residues. Germline V CDR1 and CDR2: MGHDK, SYGVNS. Trimming took off 4 bases at V and 5 bases at J, with 17 bases between the two ends. In DNA form, the CDR3 reads TGTGCCAGCAGTGCCAAACATGGCGAGGGGACTGAAGCTTTCTTT. As protein: CASSAKHGEGTEAFF.

The gene calls are TRBV11-2 and TRBJ2-7; 7 bases are shared with TRBD1. CDR1 and CDR2 from the germline V gene are SGHAT and FQNNGV. There are 12 residues in the CDR3. The V and J ends lost 6 bases and 4 bases, in that order; junction bases with no gene match: 3. CDR3 nucleotides: TGTGCCAGCAGGTCACAGGGGTACGAGCAGTACTTC. Translating it yields CASRSQGYEQYF.

This clone was seen only a few times. The J gene is TRBJ1-4, the V gene TRBV9, with a weak D call TRBD1 (5 bases). CDR1 SGDLS and CDR2 YYNGEE come from the germline V gene. The ends were cut back, 0 bases at V and 8 bases at J, with 14 bases in the middle. This CDR3 is 15 amino acids long. CDR3 region: CASSVGPGNGEKLFF. The CDR3 nucleotides read TGTGCCAGCAGCGTAGGGCCAGGGAACGGGGAAAAACTGTTTTTT. Looking up the rest from reference TRBV9 and TRBJ1-4 gives the full variable domain: DSGVTQTPKHLITATGQRVTLRCSPRSGDLSVYWYQQSLDQGLQFLIQYYNGEERAKGNILERFSAQQFPDLHSELNLSSLELGDSALYFCASSVGPGNGEKLFFGSGTQLSVL.

This clone was found a few times. This sequence joins TRBV30 and TRBJ2-1, with D possibly TRBD1 on 5 matching bases. The CDR3 is made up of 13 amino acids. The germline V gene encodes CDR1 GTSNPN and CDR2 SVGIG (reference sequence). CDR3: CAYDSQFYNEQFF. CDR3 bases: TGTGCTTATGACAGTCAGTTCTACAATGAGCAGTTCTTC.

This clone was seen more than once but under ten times. The gene calls are TRBV30 and TRBJ2-2; TRBD1 might be the D (5 bases). Germline CDR1 reads GTSNPN; CDR2 reads SVGIG (reference sequence). The V and J ends lost 0 bases and 5 bases respectively, with 10 bases between them. CDR3 length: 14 amino acids. The CDR3: CAWSVPQGTGELFF. CDR3 bases: TGTGCCTGGAGTGTACCGCAGGGAACCGGGGAGCTGTTTTTT.

The table lists this clone with a few counts. This sequence joins TRBV7-2 and TRBJ2-5; D is uncertain. The length of the CDR3 is 13 residues. V lost 5 bases, J lost 3 bases, and 10 bases lay in between. The germline CDR1 and CDR2 sequences are SGHTA and FQGNSA. The CDR3 is CASSRTSEETQYF. CDR3 bases: TGTGCCAGCAGCCGGACCTCCGAAGAGACCCAGTACTTC.

This clone was counted only a few times. Here the CDR3 reads CASSNSPGQPQSYEQYF. In DNA, the CDR3 is TGTGCCAGCAGTAACTCGCCCGGACAGCCTCAATCCTACGAGCAGTACTTC. The V and J genes are TRBV28 and TRBJ2-7, with a possible D match to TRBD1 (6 bases). Germline V gene lookup returns CDR1 MDHEN and CDR2 SYDVKM. The ends were cut back, 5 bases at V and 1 base at J, with 21 bases in the middle. CDR3 length equals 17 residues.

The rearrangement uses TRBV10-3 and TRBJ1-6; 7 bases are shared with TRBD1. The germline gives CDR1 ENHRY, CDR2 SYGVKD. J lost 8 bases, V lost 5 bases, and 9 bases had no gene match. CDR3 size: 15 residues. CDR3 nucleotide sequence: TGTGCCATCAGTCCAGGGGGTTCCCCTTATTCACCCCTCCACTTT. It yields the protein CAISPGGSPYSPLHF.

V is TRBV6-5 and J is TRBJ2-7; possibly TRBD1 or TRBD2 for D (5 bases each). The V gene's germline CDR1 is MNHEY and CDR2 SVGAGI. This CDR3 comprises 14 residues. Between the trimmed V and J ends, which lost 0 bases and 3 bases, there was a span of 9 bases. The CDR3 loop is CASSYSRGVYEQYF. As DNA, the CDR3 is TGTGCCAGCAGTTACTCCCGGGGCGTCTACGAGCAGTACTTC.

This clone was seen more than once but under ten times. CDR3 amino acids: CASMVSRGYEQYF. The CDR3 DNA sequence: TGTGCCAGCATGGTTTCGAGGGGCTACGAGCAGTACTTC. The chain has TRBV6-5 and TRBJ2-7; D tentatively reads TRBD1 or TRBD2 (5 bases each). Germline assignment: CDR1 MNHEY and CDR2 SVGAGI. The CDR3 has 13 amino acids. Trimming stripped 7 bases from V and 3 bases from J, with 13 bases between.

This clone appeared a few times. J is TRBJ1-3 and V is TRBV5-8; D is unresolved. V lost 3 bases and J 4 bases, leaving 2 bases between the germline ends. The germline CDR1 and CDR2 sequences are SGHTS and YDEGEE. The CDR3 length is 11 residues. CDR3 region: CASSWGNTIYF. CDR3 nucleotide sequence: TGTGCCAGCAGCTGGGGAAACACCATATATTTT.

This chain joins TRBV6-6 and TRBJ2-7; 7 bases match TRBD1. V lost 6 bases, J lost 3 bases, and 5 bases stayed unmatched. The CDR3 contains 13 residues. The V gene's germline CDR1 is MNHNY and CDR2 SVGAGI (reference sequence). CDR3 bases: TGTGCCAGCAGCCGGGACAGAGACTACGAGCAGTACTTC. Translating gives CASSRDRDYEQYF.

The V call is TRBV4-1, the J call TRBJ2-2; D is ambiguous. The CDR3 is 14 residues long. In germline, CDR1 is MGHRA, CDR2 YSYEKL. The germline V and J ends were trimmed by 0 bases and 1 base, with 3 bases remaining between them. The CDR3 reads CASSQDRNTGELFF. CDR3 in DNA: TGCGCCAGCAGCCAAGATAGGAACACCGGGGAGCTGTTTTTT.

The gene calls are TRBV29-1 and TRBJ2-7; TRBD1 or TRBD2 may be the D gene (5 bases each). Germline V lookup: CDR1 SQVTM, CDR2 ANQGSEA. This CDR3 contains 12 residues. Trimming cost V 6 bases and J 1 base, with 10 bases left between them. The CDR3 DNA reads TGCAGCGTCGGGACCCCTTCCTACGAGCAGTACTTC. Protein sequence: CSVGTPSYEQYF.

This clone has just a few counts. This chain uses TRBV29-1 with TRBJ1-3; no clear D gene. This CDR3 spans 13 amino acids. Germline V lookup: CDR1 SQVTM, CDR2 ANQGSEA. Trimming left V 4 bases short and J 0 bases short, with 7 bases between. The CDR3, as DNA: TGCAGCGTTGGGAGAGGCTCTGGAAACACCATATATTTT. Its translation is CSVGRGSGNTIYF.

Only a few counts were recorded for this clone. The rearrangement joins TRBV28 to TRBJ2-7; no clear D. Germline CDR1 is MDHEN and CDR2 is SYDVKM. This CDR3 region has 13 residues. V was clipped by 6 bases and J by 3 bases, with 12 bases between them. The CDR3 reads CASRAPDGYEQYF. Written as DNA, the CDR3 is TGTGCCAGCAGAGCTCCGGACGGCTACGAGCAGTACTTC.

The rearrangement uses TRBV29-1 and TRBJ2-3; tentative D call: TRBD1 (5 bases). Trimming took 8 bases from V and 8 from J, leaving 23 bases between them. Germline CDR1 SQVTM, CDR2 ANQGSEA. CDR3 size: 14 residues. The CDR3 sequence: CSLGSGLSLGTQYF. The CDR3, as DNA: TGCAGCTTAGGATCAGGGCTCTCCCTCGGTACGCAGTATTTT.

This clone was seen only a few times. This chain connects TRBV9 to TRBJ1-5, with 7 bases fitting TRBD1. Germline lookup yields CDR1 SGDLS and CDR2 YYNGEE. The trim removed 0 bases at V and 5 bases at J, leaving 8 bases unmatched. The CDR3 contains 16 residues. This CDR3 reads CASSVAKRDSDQPQHF. The CDR3 DNA is TGTGCCAGCAGCGTAGCTAAACGGGACAGTGATCAGCCCCAGCATTTT.